This T cell receptor beta chain is from a study of blood T cell repertoires in COVID-19. Looking at the study overall: Some COVID-19 samples were acute and others convalescent; all came from the United States, Italy and Spain. T cells, B-cell-depleted T cells, or PBMCs provided the cDNA or gDNA that served as material.

Trimming left V 8 bases short and J 1 base short, with 11 bases between. The CDR3 contains 13 residues. CDR1 and CDR2 (germline): MNHEY, SVGAGI. The participants were between roughly 18 and 89 years old and came from 24 US areas. Which cohort a participant joined came from the clinical history participants gave. The data were produced by immunoSEQ multiplex PCR, yet TCRdb's version contains in-frame clones alone and is incomplete. The data hold roughly 240,000 clones, with 83% observed a single time. The specimen sequenced was PBMCs or T cells enriched from blood (not recorded which). The chain joins TRBV6-5 to TRBJ1-1; D ambiguous. The TCR originated in a woman between 40 and 50 years old who had been exposed to COVID-19. Here the CDR3 reads CASFGSPNTEAFF. In DNA, the CDR3 is TGTGCCAGCTTCGGGTCCCCGAACACTGAAGCTTTCTTT.